This is a list of T cell receptor beta chains from one sample in a study. TCRdb itself ran the RT-PCR reads through MiXCR, one entry per CDR3 protein. Here the sample spans about 700,000 distinct CDR3 sequences, approximately 15% being singletons. Specimen: memory CD4+ T cells from blood. These receptors came from a female donor in good health, serving as a healthy control. Each CDR3 is given with its conserved first and last residue. Each record gives: CDR3 length, D gene, J gene, V gene, clone size, CDR3 DNA, CDR3 protein. The D gene is left open where the match is weak. Expanded clones get a size class; other rows say once, few or many, or leave the size out.

>16|TRBD2|TRBJ2-2|TRBV6-1|-
TGTGCCAGCAGAGATAACGGGGACTACTACACCGGGGAGCTGTTTTTT
CASRDNGDYYTGELFF
>14|-|TRBJ1-2|TRBV6-2/TRBV6-3|-
TGTGCCAGCAGTTATAATCGGAACTCTTATGGCTACACCTTC
CASSYNRNSYGYTF
>14|-|TRBJ2-2|TRBV10-2|-
TGCGCCAGTATACCTGCTCAGAACACCGGGGAGCTGTTTTTT
CASIPAQNTGELFF
>13|TRBD2|TRBJ2-1|TRBV5-1|few
TGCGCCAGCGGGACTAGCGTTTACAATGAGCAGTTCTTC
CASGTSVYNEQFF
>19|TRBD2|TRBJ2-3|TRBV5-4|-
TGTGCCAGCAGTTTGGGAGGACTAGCGGGAGTTTTAGGCACAGATACGCAGTATTTT
CASSLGGLAGVLGTDTQYF
>15|TRBD1|TRBJ2-5|TRBV27|many
TGTGCCAGCAGTTTGGCGACAGGGGTATTTGAGACCCAGTACTTC
CASSLATGVFETQYF
>13|-|TRBJ1-5|TRBV7-8|few
TGTGCCAGCAGCCCGCAGCTAGGGCAGCCCCAGCATTTT
CASSPQLGQPQHF
>14|-|TRBJ2-5|TRBV28|-
TGTGCCAGCAGTTTATATCGACAGCGGGAGACCCAGTACTTC
CASSLYRQRETQYF
>14|TRBD1|TRBJ1-5|TRBV6-2/TRBV6-3|many
TGTGCCAGCAGTTACGGCCAGGGGGGTCAGCCCCAGCATTTT
CASSYGQGGQPQHF
>15|TRBD1|TRBJ2-1|TRBV5-1|-
TGCGCCAGCAGCTTACAGGGGGGTGCCTACAATGAGCAGTTCTTC
CASSLQGGAYNEQFF
>13|-|TRBJ2-2|TRBV14|-
TGTGCCAGCCAAAGGGTGAACACCGGGGAGCTGTTTTTT
CASQRVNTGELFF
>15|TRBD2|TRBJ2-7|TRBV20-1|few
TGCAGTGCCCCGGAGACGGGACTACAAAACTACGAGCAGTACTTC
CSAPETGLQNYEQYF
>14|-|TRBJ1-2|TRBV24-1|few
TGTGCCACCAGTGATTCCAGGGCGCAGGATGGCTACACCTTC
CATSDSRAQDGYTF
>16|TRBD2|TRBJ2-5|TRBV5-1|many
TGCGCCAGCAGCTCAACCGGGACTACCTATCAAGAGACCCAGTACTTC
CASSSTGTTYQETQYF
>12|TRBD1|TRBJ1-2|TRBV6-5|many
TGTGCCAGCAGTACAGGGGCCTATGGCTACACCTTC
CASSTGAYGYTF
>14|-|TRBJ2-7|TRBV6-6|few
TGTGCCAGCAGTTACGATCCAGGGCCCTACGAGCAGTACTTC
CASSYDPGPYEQYF
>16|-|TRBJ1-5|TRBV27|few
TGTGCCAGCAGTCCCCGACAGACATATAGCAATCAGCCCCAGCATTTT
CASSPRQTYSNQPQHF
>16|TRBD2|TRBJ2-3|TRBV4-3|few
TGCGCCAGCAGCCAAGGGGTGGAGGCGGGAGAAGATACGCAGTATTTT
CASSQGVEAGEDTQYF
>14|-|TRBJ1-1|TRBV15|-
TGTGCCACCAGCGAGGGACCGATGAGCACTGAAGCTTTCTTT
CATSEGPMSTEAFF
>13|-|TRBJ2-1|TRBV24-1|-
TGTGCCACCAGTACTTTAGGGAAGGTAGAGCAGTTCTTC
CATSTLGKVEQFF
>15|-|TRBJ2-4|TRBV5-1|many
TGCGCCAGCAGCTTGGACGGCCTAGCCAAAAACATTCAGTACTTC
CASSLDGLAKNIQYF
>13|TRBD2|TRBJ2-7|TRBV11-2|few
TGTGCCAGCAGCGGGATGCAGCGGGGGCGTTGGTACTTC
CASSGMQRGRWYF
>14|-|TRBJ1-2|TRBV20-1|few
TGCAGTGCTAGTATACAGGCATCCTATGGAGGCTACACCTTC
CSASIQASYGGYTF
>13|-|TRBJ2-7|TRBV6-5|few
TGTGCCAGCAGGGCGCCGGCTTCGAACGAGCAGTACTTC
CASRAPASNEQYF
>14|-|TRBJ1-6|TRBV7-7|many
TGTGCTAGCAGCTTTATACGGAGGAGGTCACCCCTCCACTTT
CASSFIRRRSPLHF
>15|-|TRBJ2-3|TRBV28|few
TGTGCCAGCATCCGTGACACCTCTAGCACAGATACGCAGTATTTT
CASIRDTSSTDTQYF
>13|-|TRBJ2-7|TRBV10-3|many
TGTGCCATCATGGGGTCTGGGAGCCACGAGCAGTACTTC
CAIMGSGSHEQYF
>15|-|TRBJ2-3|TRBV5-5|many
TGTGCCAGCAGCTTGGAGGGCGACTTCACAGATACGCAGTATTTT
CASSLEGDFTDTQYF
>15|TRBD1|TRBJ2-1|TRBV5-1|few
TGCGCCAGCAGCGTAGGACAGGGGGTCGGGAATGAGCAGTTCTTC
CASSVGQGVGNEQFF
>13|-|TRBJ1-2|TRBV7-3|few
TGTGCCAGCAGCTTAAATTTTAACTCTGGCTACACCTTC
CASSLNFNSGYTF
>13|-|TRBJ2-4|TRBV30|few
TGTGCCTGGGAGATTGGGGGTACGAACATTCAGTACTTC
CAWEIGGTNIQYF
>13|-|TRBJ2-5|TRBV9|-
TGTGCCAGCAGCGTAGTGGGGACGGAGACCCAGTACTTC
CASSVVGTETQYF
>16|TRBD2|TRBJ2-2|TRBV20-1|few
TGCAGTGCTAGAGATTCACAGCGGGGGGGCCTCGGGGAGCTGTTTTTT
CSARDSQRGGLGELFF
>11|-|TRBJ2-5|TRBV20-1|many
TGCAGTGCTAGAGTCTCAGAGACCCAGTACTTC
CSARVSETQYF
>15|TRBD2|TRBJ2-1|TRBV12-3/TRBV12-4|few
TGTGCCAGCAGTTTAGTTCGCGGGGGTAAGAATGAGCAGTTCTTC
CASSLVRGGKNEQFF
>16|TRBD2|TRBJ2-1|TRBV4-1|many
TGCGCCAGCAGCCACGATTTAGCGGGTCCCCACAATGAGCAGTTCTTC
CASSHDLAGPHNEQFF
>15|-|TRBJ1-6|TRBV4-1|few
TGCGCCAGCAGCCAAGACGGGAACTATAATTCACCCCTCCACTTT
CASSQDGNYNSPLHF
>13|-|TRBJ2-7|TRBV12-3/TRBV12-4|many
TGTGCCAGCAGTTTTCCAGGAACCTACGAGCAGTACTTC
CASSFPGTYEQYF
>12|TRBD1|TRBJ1-2|TRBV5-6|few
TGTGCCAGCAGCTTTGGACAGGGCGGCTACACCTTC
CASSFGQGGYTF
>15|TRBD1|TRBJ2-5|TRBV7-3|few
TGTGCCAGCAGCTACTACAACGACAGGGTAGAGACCCAGTACTTC
CASSYYNDRVETQYF
>16|TRBD1|TRBJ1-4|TRBV12-3/TRBV12-4|-
TGTGCCAGCAGTCGCGACAGGGGGCTCTTCGGTGAAAAACTGTTTTTT
CASSRDRGLFGEKLFF
>14|-|TRBJ1-2|TRBV2|-
TGTGCCAGCAGTGATACCAGGGCTAACTATGGCTACACCTTC
CASSDTRANYGYTF
>8|-|TRBJ1-4|TRBV10-3|few
TGTGCCATCAGTCTATGTTTTTTT
CAISLCFF
>14|TRBD1|TRBJ1-4|TRBV5-5|-
TGTGCCAGCAGCCAGGGGACAGGGAGTGAAAAACTGTTTTTT
CASSQGTGSEKLFF
>15|-|TRBJ1-3|TRBV29-1|few
TGCAGCGTTCTGAATATTGAAAGCTCTGGAAACACCATATATTTT
CSVLNIESSGNTIYF
>13|-|TRBJ2-4|TRBV7-9|-
TGTGCCACCCAAGCGGGTACCACAAACATTCAGTACTTC
CATQAGTTNIQYF
>14|TRBD1|TRBJ2-7|TRBV7-2|few
TGTGCCAGCAGCTTACAGGGACAGGGGTACGAGCAGTACTTC
CASSLQGQGYEQYF
>15|TRBD1|TRBJ1-2|TRBV15|many
TGTGCCACCAGCAGAGACTATAGGACAGGGGATGGCTACACCTTC
CATSRDYRTGDGYTF
>16|-|TRBJ2-3|TRBV6-5|-
TGTGCCAGCAGTTCCTTGGCGGGGAGCACCACAGATACGCAGTATTTT
CASSSLAGSTTDTQYF
>15|TRBD1|TRBJ2-1|TRBV20-1|few
TGCAGTGCTAGAAACCCGGGACAGGACTACAATGAGCAGTTCTTC
CSARNPGQDYNEQFF
>14|TRBD1|TRBJ1-1|TRBV7-2|many
TGTGCCAGCAGCTTAGGGAGGGGGCGAACTGAAGCTTTCTTT
CASSLGRGRTEAFF
>12|-|TRBJ1-1|TRBV4-3|few
TGCGCCAGCAGCCGTTTGGGAAGGCAGGCTTTCTTT
CASSRLGRQAFF
>14|-|TRBJ1-2|TRBV6-5|many
TGTGCCAGCAGTTGGCAGGCTGAGTCCTATGGCTACACCTTC
CASSWQAESYGYTF
>20|TRBD2|TRBJ2-1|TRBV9|-
TGTGCCAGCAGCCCGCGAGCGGGGACTAGCGGGGGGATTACCTACAATGAGCAGTTCTTC
CASSPRAGTSGGITYNEQFF
>12|TRBD1|TRBJ2-7|TRBV20-1|many
TGCAGTGCTAGAGGGACAGGTTACGAGCAGTACTTC
CSARGTGYEQYF